This is a list of T cell receptor beta chains from one sample in a study of blood T cell repertoires in COVID-19. Produced via immunoSEQ multiplex PCR; TCRdb's table is partial and in-frame only. The sample has about 270,000 clones, roughly 90% seen once. Specimen: PBMCs or T cells enriched from blood (not recorded which). The source is a man aged 40-55 years who had been exposed to COVID-19. CDR3s include the opening cysteine and the closing phenylalanine or tryptophan. Fields, in order: J gene, V gene, CDR3 protein.

>TRBJ1-1|TRBV30
CAWSAWGSLRGTEAFF
>TRBJ2-2|TRBV29-1
CSVERPGTGTNTGELFF
>TRBJ2-3|TRBV29-1
CSVEFPGTSSDTQYF
>TRBJ1-3|TRBV5-1
CASSSGGSSGNTIYF
>TRBJ2-7|TRBV5-1
CASSLSTGGYEQYF
>TRBJ2-7|TRBV3-1/TRBV3-2
CASSRVGGSYEQYF
>TRBJ1-3|TRBV3-1/TRBV3-2
CASSQALADSGNTIYF
>TRBJ1-1|TRBV6-5
CASKSDRLGTEAFF
>TRBJ2-7|TRBV4-3
CASSQDGTGGNEQYF
>TRBJ2-1|TRBV27
CASSPPGLEGGGEQFF
>TRBJ1-1|TRBV6-5
CASRQGFTNTEAFF
>TRBJ2-3|TRBV11-2
CASSLDTGGGADTQYF
>TRBJ2-5|TRBV5-4
CASSLDGRIETQYF
>TRBJ2-3|TRBV11-2
CASSSPREDTDTQYF
>TRBJ1-2|TRBV27
CASSLSGSANGYTF
>TRBJ2-7|TRBV10-1
CASSESRTSRYEQYF
>TRBJ1-6|TRBV30
CAWSVGEVHNSPLHF
>TRBJ1-5|TRBV6-5
CASEFGGNQPQHF
>TRBJ2-1|TRBV11-2
CASSPPASGRWNEQFF
>TRBJ1-1|TRBV27
CASRTTGKAFF
>TRBJ2-7|TRBV28
CASSYAPGLAYEQYF
>TRBJ2-1|TRBV9
CASSPRLGEQFF
>TRBJ1-3|TRBV10-2
CASSRDRTNTIYF
>TRBJ2-7|TRBV5-1
CASSLSSTATYEQYF
>TRBJ1-5|TRBV19
CASTSGTGQPQHF
>TRBJ2-1|TRBV7-3
CASSHGTGGNEQFF
>TRBJ2-1|TRBV4-1
CASSQGNRGGNEQFF
>TRBJ1-5|TRBV19
CASSIEGQGGVLKPQHF
>TRBJ2-7|TRBV15
CATSRDRGSYEQYF
>TRBJ1-3|TRBV6-5
CASSPDEGVNTIYF
>TRBJ2-7|TRBV5-5
CASSLVPGRNEQYF
>TRBJ2-5|TRBV7-3
CASSLGAKETQYF
>TRBJ2-7|TRBV11-3
CASSPSLQGQYF
>TRBJ2-1|TRBV10-2
CASTQSSYNEQFF
>TRBJ2-1|TRBV7-3
CASSSSGGGSSYNEQFF
>TRBJ1-2|TRBV19
CASSTRDRGGYTF
>TRBJ2-7|TRBV7-3
CASSPTGVIPNEQYF
>TRBJ2-3|TRBV7-3
CASSIGTVQYF
>TRBJ1-2|TRBV27
CASSPGWSTEGYTF
>TRBJ1-5|TRBV28
CASSLFPGLSNQPQHF
>TRBJ2-2|TRBV9
CASRPSRDSGAGELFF
>TRBJ1-5|TRBV28
CASSPQGHSNQPQHF
>TRBJ2-2|TRBV5-1
CASSRRVDRGTGELFF
>TRBJ1-1|TRBV28
CASTPVGVMNTEAFF
>TRBJ2-1|TRBV4-1
CASSHLSPTRGNDEQFF
>TRBJ1-1|TRBV7-9
CASSLDQGTEAFF
>TRBJ2-5|TRBV5-1
CASSTGLAGQETQYF
>TRBJ1-2|TRBV19
CASSTDRGGNYGYTF
>TRBJ2-7|TRBV14
CASSPTVNSGKSEQYF
>TRBJ1-1|TRBV10-2
CASRETGSDTEAFF
>TRBJ2-7|TRBV5-1
CASSRLAGGRYEQYF
>TRBJ1-2|TRBV18
CASSEVNYGYTF
>TRBJ1-6|TRBV4-3
CASSQEAGGDSPLHF
>TRBJ1-4|TRBV7-9
CASSFAEINEKLFF
>TRBJ2-2|TRBV9
CASSVGAGGGSGELFF